The rows below give T cell receptor beta chains drawn from one sample of a study of T cell responses to AZD1222 COVID-19 vaccine. Using immunoSEQ multiplex PCR, the repertoire was profiled, and TCRdb retains in-frame clones only, with some absent. Altogether 120,000 or so clones are present, more than 65% being singletons, with the ten largest covering 27%. The starting material was peripheral blood, obtained 28 days after the second AZD1222 dose. All receptors come from an adult who received the AZD1222 COVID-19 vaccine. CDR3s include the opening cysteine and the closing phenylalanine or tryptophan. The order of the fields is D gene, J gene, V gene, clone size, CDR3 protein, CDR3 DNA. D genes are given only for firm matches. Clone size, where shown, is once, few, many, or a class for clones that have expanded.

D: NA
J: TRBJ2-5
V: TRBV6-5
size: NA
CDR3: CASSGGTKQETQYF
DNA: TGTGCCAGCAGCGGAGGGACAAAACAAGAGACCCAGTACTTC

D: NA
J: TRBJ1-3
V: TRBV5-1
size: NA
CDR3: CASSLEGGRGNTIYF
DNA: TGCGCCAGCAGCTTGGAAGGGGGGCGAGGAAACACCATATATTTT

D: NA
J: TRBJ2-1
V: TRBV7-2
size: NA
CDR3: CASSLNGAEQFF
DNA: TGTGCCAGCAGCTTAAACGGTGCGGAGCAGTTCTTC

D: NA
J: TRBJ2-1
V: TRBV11-3
size: NA
CDR3: CASSLEGANEQFF
DNA: TGTGCCAGCAGCTTAGAGGGAGCCAATGAGCAGTTCTTC

D: TRBD2
J: TRBJ2-5
V: TRBV30
size: NA
CDR3: CAWSVGTRSETQYF
DNA: TGTGCCTGGAGTGTGGGGACTAGGTCGGAGACCCAGTACTTC

D: NA
J: TRBJ1-2
V: TRBV14
size: NA
CDR3: CASSRRANAVSGYTF
DNA: TGTGCCAGCAGCCGACGGGCCAACGCGGTATCTGGCTACACCTTC

D: TRBD1
J: TRBJ2-7
V: TRBV28
size: NA
CDR3: CASSLGGTGIGYEQYF
DNA: TGTGCCAGCAGTTTAGGGGGGACAGGGATAGGTTACGAGCAGTACTTC

D: TRBD1
J: TRBJ1-1
V: TRBV5-1
size: NA
CDR3: CASSLGQGYGEAFF
DNA: TGCGCCAGCAGCTTGGGACAGGGGTATGGTGAAGCTTTCTTT

D: NA
J: TRBJ1-6
V: TRBV7-6
size: NA
CDR3: CASSLATTENNSPLHF
DNA: TGTGCCAGCAGCTTAGCGACAACAGAGAATAATTCACCCCTCCACTTT

D: NA
J: TRBJ2-3
V: TRBV27
size: NA
CDR3: CASSPKRPTDTQYF
DNA: TGTGCCAGCAGTCCCAAACGCCCGACAGATACGCAGTATTTT

D: NA
J: TRBJ2-7
V: TRBV7-6
size: once
CDR3: CASSLYSASYEQYF
DNA: TGTGCCAGCAGCTTATACTCGGCTTCCTACGAGCAGTACTTC

D: NA
J: TRBJ1-5
V: TRBV4-1
size: NA
CDR3: CASSQHMDGYQPQHF
DNA: TGCGCCAGCAGCCAACATATGGACGGGTATCAGCCCCAGCATTTT

D: NA
J: TRBJ1-2
V: TRBV28
size: NA
CDR3: CASSLPGDYGYTF
DNA: TGTGCCAGCAGTTTACCGGGGGACTATGGCTACACCTTC

D: NA
J: TRBJ1-5
V: TRBV6-5
size: NA
CDR3: CASIGREGGQPQHF
DNA: TGTGCCAGCATCGGACGGGAGGGTGGTCAGCCCCAGCATTTT

D: NA
J: TRBJ1-5
V: TRBV19
size: NA
CDR3: CASSIPGGNQPQHF
DNA: TGTGCCAGTAGTATACCCGGAGGCAATCAGCCCCAGCATTTT

D: TRBD2
J: TRBJ2-7
V: TRBV19
size: NA
CDR3: CASSIGGGGVEQYF
DNA: TGTGCCAGTAGTATCGGAGGTGGGGGGGTCGAGCAGTACTTC

D: NA
J: TRBJ2-7
V: TRBV9
size: NA
CDR3: CASSVALDYEQYF
DNA: TGTGCCAGCAGCGTAGCTCTGGACTACGAGCAGTACTTC

D: TRBD1
J: TRBJ1-2
V: TRBV28
size: NA
CDR3: CASSSGQDHGYTF
DNA: TGTGCCAGCAGCTCGGGACAGGACCATGGCTACACCTTC

D: NA
J: TRBJ2-1
V: TRBV10-1
size: NA
CDR3: CASSYTGYNEQFF
DNA: TGCGCCAGCAGCTATACAGGGTACAATGAGCAGTTCTTC

D: TRBD1
J: TRBJ1-5
V: TRBV7-2
size: NA
CDR3: CASSLEGTVNQPQHF
DNA: TGTGCCAGCAGCTTAGAGGGGACAGTAAATCAGCCCCAGCATTTT

D: NA
J: TRBJ2-7
V: TRBV29-1
size: NA
CDR3: CSVHGEQGYEQYF
DNA: TGCAGCGTTCACGGGGAACAGGGCTACGAGCAGTACTTC

D: NA
J: TRBJ2-7
V: TRBV6-5
size: NA
CDR3: CASSYSTGLYEQYF
DNA: TGTGCCAGCAGTTACTCGACCGGACTCTACGAGCAGTACTTC

D: TRBD1
J: TRBJ1-4
V: TRBV5-1
size: NA
CDR3: CASSLTGGEEKLFF
DNA: TGCGCCAGCAGCTTGACAGGGGGGGAGGAAAAACTGTTTTTT

D: NA
J: TRBJ1-1
V: TRBV4-1
size: NA
CDR3: CASSQSGMRTEAFF
DNA: TGCGCCAGCAGCCAGTCTGGGATGAGGACTGAAGCTTTCTTT

D: TRBD2
J: TRBJ2-1
V: TRBV7-2
size: NA
CDR3: CASRTAGGPYEQFF
DNA: TGTGCCAGCAGAACAGCGGGGGGGCCCTATGAGCAGTTCTTC

D: TRBD1
J: TRBJ1-1
V: TRBV5-1
size: few
CDR3: CASSLTGAGSEAFF
DNA: TGCGCCAGCAGCTTGACAGGGGCGGGCTCTGAAGCTTTCTTT

D: TRBD1
J: TRBJ2-3
V: TRBV11-2
size: NA
CDR3: CASSLDPLSWDRRSTDTQYF
DNA: TGTGCCAGCAGCTTAGACCCTTTATCGTGGGACAGACGTTCCACAGATACGCAGTATTTT

D: NA
J: TRBJ2-6
V: TRBV3-1/TRBV3-2
size: NA
CDR3: CASSLGRPSGANVLTF
DNA: TGTGCCAGCAGCCTGGGCAGACCCTCTGGGGCCAACGTCCTGACTTTC

D: TRBD2
J: TRBJ2-3
V: TRBV6-6
size: NA
CDR3: CASSYSSGVSTDTQYF
DNA: TGTGCCAGCAGTTACTCGAGCGGGGTTAGCACAGATACGCAGTATTTT

D: TRBD2
J: TRBJ2-7
V: TRBV18
size: NA
CDR3: CASSPSGGGGEQYF
DNA: TGTGCCAGCTCACCCTCGGGAGGCGGCGGAGAGCAGTACTTC

D: NA
J: TRBJ1-2
V: TRBV6-5
size: NA
CDR3: CASSLGTLGGYTF
DNA: TGTGCCAGCAGCTTGGGAACGCTGGGGGGCTACACCTTC

D: TRBD1
J: TRBJ1-5
V: TRBV28
size: NA
CDR3: CASSPGGVAPQHF
DNA: TGTGCCAGCAGTCCAGGGGGGGTAGCGCCCCAGCATTTT

D: NA
J: TRBJ1-2
V: TRBV28
size: NA
CDR3: CASTLNRGSSGDGYTF
DNA: TGTGCCAGCACCCTAAACCGGGGTTCTTCGGGAGATGGCTACACCTTC

D: NA
J: TRBJ1-2
V: TRBV6-2/TRBV6-3
size: NA
CDR3: CASSYQHGRPRNWSYYGYTF
DNA: TGTGCCAGCAGTTACCAACATGGGAGACCGCGAAACTGGAGCTACTATGGCTACACCTTC

D: NA
J: TRBJ1-6
V: TRBV6-5
size: NA
CDR3: CASSKKTDVNSPLHF
DNA: TGTGCCAGCAGTAAGAAGACTGACGTAAATTCACCCCTCCACTTT

D: NA
J: TRBJ1-4
V: TRBV13
size: NA
CDR3: CASTPGRRGEKLFF
DNA: TGTGCCAGCACCCCTGGCAGGAGGGGTGAAAAACTGTTTTTT

D: TRBD1
J: TRBJ1-6
V: TRBV9
size: NA
CDR3: CASNSGTGDNSPLHF
DNA: TGTGCCAGCAACTCCGGGACAGGGGATAATTCACCCCTCCACTTT

D: NA
J: TRBJ1-2
V: TRBV5-1
size: NA
CDR3: CASSRRPGPRYGYTF
DNA: TGCGCCAGCAGCCGCAGGCCGGGACCGCGCTATGGCTACACCTTC

D: NA
J: TRBJ1-6
V: TRBV6-5
size: NA
CDR3: CASSYALGQGDSPLHF
DNA: TGTGCCAGCAGTTACGCCCTGGGGCAGGGAGATTCACCCCTCCACTTT

D: TRBD1
J: TRBJ2-5
V: TRBV5-1
size: NA
CDR3: CASSLGDRKQETQYF
DNA: TGCGCCAGCAGCTTGGGGGACAGGAAACAAGAGACCCAGTACTTC

D: NA
J: TRBJ1-6
V: TRBV5-1
size: NA
CDR3: CASSLGNSPLHF
DNA: TGCGCCAGCAGCTTGGGAAATTCACCCCTCCACTTT